The T cell receptor beta chain described here comes from a study of T-cell reconstitution after alpha-beta-depleted transplantation in children. Researchers prepared the TCRbeta library using unique molecular identifiers, the study reports. Via MiXCR, TCRdb re-called the PCR reads, giving one row per CDR3 protein. Of about 640,000 distinct CDR3 sequences in the sample, 16% were seen once. This clonotype was counted many times. CDR1 and CDR2 from the germline V gene are SGHRS and YFSETQ. The CDR3 totals 14 residues. Germline trimming cut 2 bases from V and 4 bases from J; bases unmatched to any gene: 2.

The TCR sequence derives from a human donor who donated a stem cell graft to a child with acute myeloid leukemia. This chain links TRBV5-1 with TRBJ2-1; 8 bases match TRBD1. Sequenced here: PBMCs from the stem cell graft donor, sampled from the stem cell graft. The CDR3, as DNA: TGCGCCAGCAGCTTCGACAGGGGTTACAATGAGCAGTTCTTC. Translating gives CASSFDRGYNEQFF.